This T cell receptor beta chain appears in the sequencing data of a study of blood T cell repertoires in COVID-19. Study-level background: Sites across the United States, Italy and Spain contributed samples from acute and convalescent COVID-19. From T cells, B-cell-depleted T cells, or PBMCs came the material, which was cDNA or gDNA.

Per the original methods: Counts of nucleated cells, estimated from reference gene primer amplification, were obtained. Profiling relied on immunoSEQ multiplex PCR, and the TCRdb table lists in-frame clones only, not all of them. Clone size and V and J calls were adopted from that table, with D and trimming inferred from the DNA. The repertoire holds just over 25,000 clones, with 88% as singletons. Germline loops: CDR1 SGHDT, CDR2 YYEEEE. J lost 6 bases, V lost 1 base, and 10 bases had no gene match. The CDR3 sequence is 16 residues long. The chain recombines TRBV5-6 with TRBJ2-1, with 7 bases that match TRBD2. The sample was peripheral blood. The clonotype originates from a man aged 65-85 years with acute or convalescent COVID-19. CDR3 nucleotides: TGTGCCAGCAGCTTGAATTTGGGCGGGAGCTTCAATGAGCAGTTCTTC. Protein: CASSLNLGGSFNEQFF.